The 30 T cell receptor beta chains below come from one sample, sequenced in a study of blood T cell repertoires in COVID-19. Sequenced by immunoSEQ multiplex PCR; TCRdb stores in-frame clones only, minus some. The sample holds some 190,000 clones, 85% to 90% seen once. The source material was peripheral blood. The receptors were gathered from a person between 65 and 79 years old with COVID-19, enrolled during active disease.

The chain joins TRBV7-9 to TRBJ1-5; 9 bases are shared with TRBD1. The CDR3 runs to 16 residues. Germline V gene sequence: CDR1 SEHNR, CDR2 FQNEAQ (reference sequence). V gave up 5 bases and J gave up 5 bases; unmatched junction bases: 10. CDR3: CASSPGSDRGYQPQHF. In nucleotides, the CDR3 is TGTGCCAGCAGCCCAGGGTCGGACAGGGGCTATCAGCCCCAGCATTTT. The complete variable domain, with remaining parts taken from reference TRBV7-9 and TRBJ1-5, reads DTGVSQNPRHKITKRGQNVTFRCDPISEHNRLYWYRQTLGQGPEFLTYFQNEAQLEKSRLLSDRFSAERPKGSFSTLEIQRTEQGDSAMYLCASSPGSDRGYQPQHFGDGTRLSIL.

The V gene is TRBV7-9, the J gene TRBJ1-2; D gene unclear. The CDR3 length is 13 residues. Per germline, CDR1 SEHNR and CDR2 FQNEAQ (reference sequence). V shed 1 base and J shed 11 bases, with 14 bases lying between them. This CDR3 reads CASSLGREYEYTF. CDR3 bases: TGTGCCAGCAGCTTAGGTAGGGAGTATGAGTACACCTTC.

The gene calls are TRBV7-8 and TRBJ1-4, with 9 bases aligning to TRBD1. The V and J ends lost 5 bases and 8 bases, in that order; junction bases with no gene match: 9. CDR3 length equals 15 residues. Germline assignment: CDR1 SGHVS and CDR2 FQNEAQ. The CDR3 region is CASSPIQGAWEKLFF. The CDR3 DNA reads TGTGCCAGCAGCCCGATACAGGGGGCATGGGAAAAACTGTTTTTT.

The CDR3 DNA reads as TGTGCCAGTAGTAACCTAGCGGGAGGGCCCAACAATGAGCAGTTCTTC. Its protein product is CASSNLAGGPNNEQFF. This chain connects TRBV19 to TRBJ2-1, with 12 bases lining up with TRBD2. Trimming removed 4 bases from V and 5 bases from J; junction bases left unmatched: 6. CDR1 LNHDA and CDR2 SQIVND come from the germline V gene (reference sequence). The CDR3 has 16 residues.

The chain couples TRBV4-3 to TRBJ1-4; possible D gene TRBD1, 5 bases. Trimming pared 2 bases from V and 7 bases from J, leaving 17 bases between. The CDR3 spans 16 residues. Germline V gene sequence: CDR1 LGHNA, CDR2 YSLEER. This CDR3 is CASSQRPGYTGEKLFF. CDR3 sequence (DNA): TGCGCCAGCAGCCAACGTCCGGGCTATACAGGTGAAAAACTGTTTTTT.

The chain carries TRBV19 and TRBJ1-2; 7 bases match TRBD1. This CDR3 has 15 residues. V dropped 3 bases and J dropped 4; count of bases not matched to a gene: 8. Germline CDR1 LNHDA, CDR2 SQIVND (reference sequence). The CDR3: CASSISTGITYGYTF. CDR3 coding DNA: TGTGCCAGTAGTATTTCGACAGGGATCACCTATGGCTACACCTTC.

This sequence joins TRBV7-9 and TRBJ2-2, with TRBD1 matching over 8 bases. The CDR3 extends over 16 amino acids. Looked up from germline, CDR1 is SEHNR and CDR2 is FQNEAQ (reference sequence). V lost 4 bases to trimming and J lost 3 bases; unmatched junction nucleotides: 7. The CDR3 coding sequence is TGTGCCAGCAGCTCAAGGACAGGGAAGGACACCGGGGAGCTGTTTTTT. This sequence encodes CASSSRTGKDTGELFF.

About this clone itself: Other DNA sequences in this sample translate to the same CDR3. The chain uses TRBV29-1 and TRBJ1-2; 7 nucleotides align to TRBD1. V gave up 4 bases and J gave up 1 base; unmatched junction bases: 0. In germline, CDR1 is SQVTM, CDR2 ANQGSEA. There are 12 residues in the CDR3. The CDR3 sequence: CSVGDSNYGYTF. For the CDR3, the DNA is TGCAGCGTTGGGGACAGTAACTATGGCTACACCTTC.

The chain couples TRBV7-3 to TRBJ1-1, with D unresolved. Deletions cut 2 bases from V and 5 bases from J, with 9 bases between. In germline, CDR1 is SGHTA, CDR2 FQGTGA. The CDR3 sequence is 13 residues long. CDR3 in DNA: TGTGCCAGCAGCTTACGTCTTGAGACTGAAGCTTTCTTT. Protein product: CASSLRLETEAFF.

This chain uses TRBV6-6 with TRBJ1-5; 8 positions match TRBD1. Germline lookup yields CDR1 MNHNY and CDR2 SVGAGI (reference sequence). V shed 10 bases and J 5 bases; nucleotides not matched to a gene: 7. The length of the CDR3 is 13 residues. The CDR3 region is CAIVEDRDQPQHF. As DNA, the CDR3 is TGTGCCATCGTAGAGGACAGGGATCAGCCCCAGCATTTT.

The genes are TRBV9 and TRBJ2-1; 8 bases fit TRBD2. V was clipped by 7 bases and J by 5 bases; unmatched bases: 14. From germline, CDR1 is SGDLS and CDR2 YYNGEE. This CDR3 spans 16 amino acids. The CDR3 DNA is TGTGCCAGCTCCCGATCTCCAGCGGGGGTAGACAATGAGCAGTTCTTC. Its protein product is CASSRSPAGVDNEQFF.

V usage is TRBV19 and J usage is TRBJ2-1; unclear D gene. The V end lost 1 base, the J end lost 2 bases, and 12 bases lay between the germline ends. From germline, CDR1 is LNHDA and CDR2 SQIVND (reference sequence). This CDR3 has 16 residues. The CDR3 bases are TGTGCCAGTAGTATAGGGCAGGCGTTCACCTACAATGAGCAGTTCTTC. As protein: CASSIGQAFTYNEQFF. Full variable domain (outside the CDR3, taken from reference TRBV19 and TRBJ2-1): DGGITQSPKYLFRKEGQNVTLSCEQNLNHDAMYWYRQDPGQGLRLIYYSQIVNDFQKGDIAEGYSVSREKKESFPLTVTSAQKNPTAFYLCASSIGQAFTYNEQFFGPGTRLTVL.

The chain joins TRBV7-2 to TRBJ2-1; 11 positions match TRBD2. Germline V CDR1 and CDR2: SGHTA, FQGNSA. The CDR3 loop spans 16 amino acids. The V segment lost 2 bases and the J segment 4 bases; nucleotides outside the gene matches: 4. CDR3: CASSLSLAGGYNEQFF. The CDR3 bases are TGTGCCAGCAGCTTAAGCCTAGCGGGGGGATACAATGAGCAGTTCTTC.

V gene TRBV6-5 combines with J gene TRBJ1-1; D may be TRBD1 (5 bases). V dropped 10 bases and J dropped 0 bases, with 9 bases sitting between them. The CDR3 covers 12 residues. Looked up from germline, CDR1 is MNHEY and CDR2 is SVGAGI. The CDR3 coding sequence is TGTGCCACCACAGGTCTGAACACTGAAGCTTTCTTT. It specifies CATTGLNTEAFF.

This sequence joins TRBV7-2 and TRBJ2-2; TRBD2 is a possible D gene (6 bases). The CDR3 is made up of 13 amino acids. Germline lookup yields CDR1 SGHTA and CDR2 FQGNSA. V gave up 8 bases and J gave up 4 bases, with 11 bases separating them. CDR3 in amino acids: CASHRRGTGELFF. CDR3 DNA sequence: TGTGCCAGCCACCGGCGGGGCACCGGGGAGCTGTTTTTT.

J is TRBJ2-5 and V is TRBV25-1; 7 bases fit TRBD2. With 1 base clipped from V and 5 bases from J, the junction kept 10 bases outside the gene matches. The CDR3 spans 16 residues. Germline V gene data show CDR1 as MGHDK and CDR2 as SYGVNS. CDR3 protein: CASSELGERGGETQYF. CDR3 in DNA: TGTGCCAGCAGTGAATTGGGGGAGCGGGGTGGGGAGACCCAGTACTTC.

The chain uses TRBV13 and TRBJ2-5, with 10 bases identical to TRBD2. The CDR3 totals 22 residues. Germline CDR1 is PRHDT and CDR2 is FYEKMQ (reference sequence). J lost 5 bases, V lost 0 bases, and 24 bases had no gene match. The chain's CDR3 is CASSLGVTRLAGAHPKRETQYF. CDR3 nucleotides: TGTGCCAGCAGCTTAGGAGTTACGCGGCTAGCGGGGGCACACCCTAAGAGGGAGACCCAGTACTTC. Full variable domain (outside the CDR3, taken from reference TRBV13 and TRBJ2-5): AAGVIQSPRHLIKEKRETATLKCYPIPRHDTVYWYQQGPGQDPQFLISFYEKMQSDKGSIPDRFSAQQFSDYHSELNMSSLELGDSALYFCASSLGVTRLAGAHPKRETQYFGPGTRLLVL.

This rearrangement joins TRBV4-3 to TRBJ2-2; 9 bases align to TRBD2. The CDR3 contains 16 residues. V lost 1 base and J lost 7; bases outside the gene matches: 7. Germline-derived CDR1 and CDR2 are LGHNA and YSLEER. CDR3 region: CASSQGRAGGDGELFF. The DNA of the CDR3 is TGCGCCAGCAGCCAAGGTCGAGCGGGAGGTGACGGGGAGCTGTTTTTT.

The sample holds a few counts of this clone. The chain links TRBV12-2 to TRBJ1-2. TRBV12-2 constitutes a pseudogene. The CDR3 loop spans 15 amino acids. This CDR3 is CASRSPEGFGYGYTF. For the CDR3, the DNA is TGTGCAAGTCGCTCCCCGGAGGGGTTCGGCTATGGCTACACCTTC.

This clone was counted many times. The gene calls are TRBV5-1 and TRBJ2-2, with D maybe TRBD2 (5 bases). Trimming shortened V by 3 bases and J by 6 bases, and 12 bases separated the two germline ends. Germline assignment: CDR1 SGHRS and CDR2 YFSETQ. The CDR3 spans 14 residues. In DNA, the CDR3 is TGCGCCAGCAGCTCCAAGAGCGGCGCCGGGGAGCTGTTTTTT. Its translation: CASSSKSGAGELFF.

The genes are TRBV28 and TRBJ1-2; D is uncertain. The CDR3 loop spans 15 amino acids. Trimming took off 7 bases at V and 5 bases at J, with 20 bases between the two ends. Germline-derived CDR1 and CDR2 are MDHEN and SYDVKM. The CDR3 region is CASKKEAHFAYGYTF. The CDR3 DNA sequence: TGTGCCAGCAAAAAAGAGGCTCATTTTGCATATGGCTACACCTTC.

This clone has only one observation. V and J are TRBV20-1 and TRBJ2-5; TRBD2 aligns across 12 bases. CDR3 length: 18 amino acids. After removal of 3 bases from V and 4 bases from J, the junction contained 15 bases not matched to a gene. The V gene's germline CDR1 is DFQATT and CDR2 SNEGSKA (reference sequence). The CDR3 region has the DNA TGCAGTGCTAGTGACCTTTTTTTGACTAGCGGGAGTTCAGAGACCCAGTACTTC. Amino acids: CSASDLFLTSGSSETQYF.

The chain links TRBV6-2 or TRBV6-3 to TRBJ1-2, with 7 bases that match TRBD1. CDR1 and CDR2 (germline): MNHEY, SVGEGT. The CDR3 is 15 amino acids. With V trimmed by 5 bases and J by 4 bases, 10 bases remained unmatched. CDR3: CASSPNLDRFYGYTF. CDR3 nucleotides: TGTGCCAGCAGTCCCAACCTGGACAGGTTCTATGGCTACACCTTC.

CDR3 protein: CASSQERTSGDYTGELFF. In DNA form, the CDR3 reads TGCGCCAGCAGCCAGGAAAGGACTAGCGGGGATTACACCGGGGAGCTGTTTTTT. The chain links TRBV4-3 to TRBJ2-2; 12 bases fit TRBD2. Trimming cost V 3 bases and J 3 bases; bases outside gene matches: 8. The CDR3 is made up of 18 amino acids. Looked up from germline, CDR1 is LGHNA and CDR2 is YSLEER.

The gene calls are TRBV19 and TRBJ1-6; D unresolved. CDR1 is LNHDA, CDR2 SQIVND, per germline (reference sequence). This CDR3 comprises 16 residues. The ends were cut back, 6 bases at V and 5 bases at J, with 17 bases in the middle. As DNA, the CDR3 is TGTGCCAGTAGGTCAGGTGCGGGAAGGGATAATTCACCCCTCCACTTT. This sequence encodes CASRSGAGRDNSPLHF. Combining the CDR3 with reference TRBV19 and TRBJ1-6 gives the whole variable domain DGGITQSPKYLFRKEGQNVTLSCEQNLNHDAMYWYRQDPGQGLRLIYYSQIVNDFQKGDIAEGYSVSREKKESFPLTVTSAQKNPTAFYLCASRSGAGRDNSPLHFGNGTRLTVT.

The sample holds a few counts of this clone. The chain links TRBV27 to TRBJ2-7; TRBD2 aligns across 8 bases. The ends lost 3 bases at V and 5 bases at J; junction bases unmatched: 9. CDR1 MNHEY and CDR2 SMNVEV come from the germline V gene (reference sequence). The CDR3 has 15 amino acids. The CDR3: CASSLRISGRNEQYF. The CDR3 bases are TGTGCCAGCAGTTTGAGAATCAGCGGGAGAAACGAGCAGTACTTC.

The gene calls are TRBV7-9 and TRBJ2-3; 8 bases line up with TRBD1. The CDR3 spans 16 residues. In germline, CDR1 is SEHNR, CDR2 FQNEAQ (reference sequence). The junction had 5 bases not matched to a gene; V was cut back by 1 base and J by 2 bases. DNA of the CDR3: TGTGCCAGCAGCTTAGGCGTCCAGGGGGCCACAGATACGCAGTATTTT. It yields the protein CASSLGVQGATDTQYF.

The chain combines TRBV12-3 or TRBV12-4 with TRBJ1-2; D is unresolved. Trimming removed 1 base from V and 5 bases from J, with 8 bases in between. The CDR3 has 13 residues. The CDR3 spells CASSLGATYGYTF. CDR3 nucleotides: TGTGCCAGCAGTTTAGGGGCCACATATGGCTACACCTTC.

The rearrangement links TRBV28 to TRBJ2-1; 10 positions match TRBD2. CDR3 size: 16 residues. CDR1 and CDR2 from the germline V gene are MDHEN and SYDVKM. V was pared by 1 base and J by 3 bases, with 3 bases of the junction left unmatched. CDR3 DNA: TGTGCCAGCAGTTTATCTAGCGGGGGCCACTACAATGAGCAGTTCTTC. It codes for CASSLSSGGHYNEQFF.

The V and J genes are TRBV15 and TRBJ2-7; TRBD1 is a possible D gene (6 bases). The CDR3 loop spans 15 amino acids. Trimming took 1 base from V and 0 from J, leaving 10 bases between them. Looked up from germline, CDR1 is LNHNV and CDR2 is YYDKDF (reference sequence). The CDR3 sequence is CATSRGQGNSYEQYF. The CDR3 DNA sequence: TGTGCCACCAGCAGAGGTCAGGGGAACTCCTACGAGCAGTACTTC.